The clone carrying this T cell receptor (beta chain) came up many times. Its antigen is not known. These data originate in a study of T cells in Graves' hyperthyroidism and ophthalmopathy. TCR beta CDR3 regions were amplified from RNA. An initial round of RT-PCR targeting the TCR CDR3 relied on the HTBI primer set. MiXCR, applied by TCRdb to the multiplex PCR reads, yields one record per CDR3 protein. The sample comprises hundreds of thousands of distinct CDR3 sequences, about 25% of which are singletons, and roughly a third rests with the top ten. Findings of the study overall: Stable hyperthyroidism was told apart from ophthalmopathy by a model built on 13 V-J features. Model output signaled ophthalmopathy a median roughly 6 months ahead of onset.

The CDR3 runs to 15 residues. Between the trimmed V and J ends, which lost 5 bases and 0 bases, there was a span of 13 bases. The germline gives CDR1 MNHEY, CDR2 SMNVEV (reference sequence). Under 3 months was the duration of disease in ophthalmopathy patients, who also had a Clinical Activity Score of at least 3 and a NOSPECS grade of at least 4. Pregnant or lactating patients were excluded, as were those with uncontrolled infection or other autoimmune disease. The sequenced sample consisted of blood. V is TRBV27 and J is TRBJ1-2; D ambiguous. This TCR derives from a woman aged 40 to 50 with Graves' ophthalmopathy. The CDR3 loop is CASSLQYSSNYGYTF. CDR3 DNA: TGTGCCAGCAGTCTGCAGTACAGTTCTAACTATGGCTACACCTTC.